This T cell receptor beta chain came from a study of chronic HIV infection and antiretroviral therapy. In TCRdb, the 5' RACE reads were re-called with MiXCR into one record per CDR3 protein. The sample includes about 38,000 distinct CDR3 sequences, more than 8% of them seen just once. This clonotype was picked up many times. The CDR3 is 16 amino acids. Looked up from germline, CDR1 is MNHNS and CDR2 is SASEGT. Trimming stripped 3 bases from V and 4 bases from J, with 19 bases between. This TCR was recovered from an adult who had HIV and had not received antiretroviral therapy, or was an uninfected healthy control (not recorded which). The V gene is TRBV6-1, the J gene TRBJ2-7; weak D call: TRBD2 (5 bases). Sequenced material: peripheral blood. The CDR3 sequence is CASSDPGGPKGYEQYF. The CDR3 DNA is TGTGCCAGCAGTGACCCAGGAGGACCTAAAGGGTACGAGCAGTACTTC.